This is a list of T cell receptor beta chains from one sample in a study of T cells in Graves' hyperthyroidism and ophthalmopathy. TCRdb re-called the multiplex PCR reads through MiXCR, storing one row per CDR3 protein. In the table there are a few hundred thousand distinct CDR3 sequences, approximately 44% of which are singletons. The sequenced sample was peripheral blood or thyroid tissue (not recorded which). These receptor sequences come from an adult woman with Graves' disease, either hyperthyroidism or ophthalmopathy (not recorded which). CDR3s include the opening cysteine and the closing phenylalanine or tryptophan. The D gene is left open where the match is weak. Only some rows state a clone size, as once, few, many or a class for expanded clones.

clone_size	d_call	v_call	j_call	cdr3_nt	cdr3_aa
-	-	TRBV2	TRBJ1-5	TGTGCTAGCCTCCCAGACACTCAGCCCCAGCATTTT	CASLPDTQPQHF
-	-	TRBV10-3	TRBJ1-4	TGTGCCATCAGTGATCCCGGGGATTTGGGCCAGAATGAAAAACTGTTTTTT	CAISDPGDLGQNEKLFF
few	-	TRBV7-6	TRBJ2-2	TGTGCCAGCAGCCGCCGGCTCCGGGAGCTGTTTTTT	CASSRRLRELFF
few	TRBD1	TRBV7-3	TRBJ1-5	TGCGCCAGCAGCCAAGATTTCGGGACAGGGAGACAGCCCCAGCATTTT	CASSQDFGTGRQPQHF
many	TRBD1	TRBV29-1	TRBJ1-1	TGCAGCGCCCAGGGGGGGGCCACTGAAGCTTTCTTT	CSAQGGATEAFF
few	-	TRBV24-1	TRBJ1-2	TGTGCCACCAGTGCAGGGACACCTGGGACCTATGGCTACACCTTC	CATSAGTPGTYGYTF
few	-	TRBV14	TRBJ2-5	TGTGCCAGCAGCATCGGACTGGGGGGTTTTAAGACCCAGTACTTC	CASSIGLGGFKTQYF
-	-	TRBV6-5	TRBJ1-5	TGTGCCAGCAGTGAAGCGGGGAGGGGCCCGGATGGGCCCCAGCATTTT	CASSEAGRGPDGPQHF
many	-	TRBV5-1	TRBJ1-2	TGCGCCAGCAGCCCGACGGTGGCTAGCTATGGCTACACCTTC	CASSPTVASYGYTF
many	-	TRBV2	TRBJ2-5	TGTGCCAGCAACGACGAGACCCAGTACTTC	CASNDETQYF
many	-	TRBV7-8	TRBJ1-1	TGTGCCAGCAGCTTAGCCCGGGATCTGGGGCGTGAAGCTTTCTTT	CASSLARDLGREAFF
many	TRBD2	TRBV20-1	TRBJ2-7	TGCAGTGCTAGGATAGCGGGAGCCGAGCAGTACTTC	CSARIAGAEQYF
few	TRBD1	TRBV12-3/TRBV12-4	TRBJ1-3	TGTGCCAGCTCCAGGGGGCCCGGAAACACCATATATTTT	CASSRGPGNTIYF
many	-	TRBV5-1	TRBJ2-6	TGCGCCAGCAGCTCCGACAGCTCTGGGGCCAACGTCCTGACTTTC	CASSSDSSGANVLTF
many	-	TRBV7-2	TRBJ1-5	TGTGCCAGCAGCTTAGAGACAGGACTTAATCAGCCCCAGCATTTT	CASSLETGLNQPQHF
-	-	TRBV5-1	TRBJ1-2	TGCGCCAGCGGCCTAAACTTCTATGGCTACACCTTC	CASGLNFYGYTF
many	-	TRBV4-1	TRBJ1-2	TGCGCCAGCAGCCCGCCCAGGGGAACCTATGGCTACACCTTC	CASSPPRGTYGYTF
-	-	TRBV15	TRBJ2-5	TGTGCCACCAGCAGAGATGGCCCACAGTCTCACCAAGAGACCCAGTACTTC	CATSRDGPQSHQETQYF
many	TRBD1	TRBV4-1	TRBJ2-7	TGCGCCAGCAGCCGGGGCAGGGGGAATAAGATTTACGAGCAGTACTTC	CASSRGRGNKIYEQYF
few	TRBD1	TRBV6-2/TRBV6-3	TRBJ1-5	TGTGCCAGCAGTACCGCTCCCCGGACAGGGAAGGCGCCCCAGCATTTT	CASSTAPRTGKAPQHF
many	-	TRBV11-1	TRBJ1-1	TGTGCCAGCAGACCTCAACCGGGCACTGAAGCTTTCTTT	CASRPQPGTEAFF
many	TRBD1	TRBV27	TRBJ2-5	TGTGCCAGCAGTTTTTCACAGGGGCTGGGGACCCAGTACTTC	CASSFSQGLGTQYF
many	-	TRBV20-1	TRBJ2-7	TGCAGTGCGTGGCCTAGCGCGTTAGGCTACGAGCAGTACTTC	CSAWPSALGYEQYF
many	-	TRBV4-2	TRBJ2-7	TGTGCCAGCAGCCAGAAAGAGTCCTCCTACGAGCAGTACTTC	CASSQKESSYEQYF
-	-	TRBV7-9	TRBJ1-3	TGTGCCAGCAGCGCCCAGGGAACGGACACCATATATTTT	CASSAQGTDTIYF
many	-	TRBV5-1	TRBJ2-7	TGCGCCAGCAGCTTGGAGGGACCCCGGGCCAGCGAGCAGTACTTC	CASSLEGPRASEQYF
-	-	TRBV7-3	TRBJ1-1	TGTGCCAGCAGCTTAGCGTTGGCAGGGACTGAAGCTTTCTTT	CASSLALAGTEAFF
-	TRBD1	TRBV29-1	TRBJ1-1	TGCAGCGTCCGACAGGGTACGAACACTGAAGCTTTCTTT	CSVRQGTNTEAFF
few	-	TRBV6-6	TRBJ2-2	TGTGCCAGCAGTTCGGCGGGGACGAACACCGGGGAGCTGTTTTTT	CASSSAGTNTGELFF
once	-	TRBV9	TRBJ1-6	TGTGCCAGCAGCGTAGAGGGTAGTTCACCCCTCCACTTT	CASSVEGSSPLHF
many	-	TRBV5-1	TRBJ2-7	TGCGCCAGCAGCTTGGTAGGGGGATTCTCCTACGAGCAGTACTTC	CASSLVGGFSYEQYF
-	-	TRBV10-3	TRBJ2-5	TGTGCCATCACAGCAGAGACGGGGGTGATGGAGACCCAGTACTTC	CAITAETGVMETQYF
-	-	TRBV7-8	TRBJ1-1	TGTGCCAGCAGCTCAACCGGGACACTCTCCTGGGCTTTCTTT	CASSSTGTLSWAFF
-	TRBD2	TRBV2	TRBJ2-7	TGTGCCAGCAGTGGTGGACTAGCGGGACCCTTCTCCTACGAGCAGTACTTC	CASSGGLAGPFSYEQYF
-	TRBD2	TRBV4-2	TRBJ2-2	TGTGCCAGCAGCCCTAATCGGGGGGCCGGGGAGCTGTTTTTT	CASSPNRGAGELFF
-	TRBD1	TRBV20-1	TRBJ1-4	TGCAGTGCTAGTGCCGGGACAGGGGCAGAAAAACTGTTTTTT	CSASAGTGAEKLFF
-	TRBD1	TRBV7-2	TRBJ2-7	TGTGCCAGCAGCTTACCAGGGGGCGCGCGGCGCGAGCAGTACTTC	CASSLPGGARREQYF
many	TRBD1	TRBV4-1	TRBJ2-5	TGCGCCAGCAGCCGGGGGGGACAGGGGGCCGGAGAGACCCAGTACTTC	CASSRGGQGAGETQYF
-	-	TRBV20-1	TRBJ2-7	TGCAGTGCAAGGACACTGTACGAGCAGTACTTC	CSARTLYEQYF
few	TRBD1	TRBV20-1	TRBJ2-5	TGCAGTGCGTGGGACAGGGGAGGTGAGACCCAGTACTTC	CSAWDRGGETQYF
many	-	TRBV20-1	TRBJ2-7	TGCAGTGCTAGGGGGCAGGCCTACGAGCAGTACTTC	CSARGQAYEQYF
-	-	TRBV20-1	TRBJ1-2	TGCAGTGCTTCGCAGGGATCCTCTGGAAACACCTTC	CSASQGSSGNTF
-	-	TRBV11-2	TRBJ1-6	TGTGCCAGCAGAAGAGTCTCCTATAATTCACCCCTCCACTTT	CASRRVSYNSPLHF
-	TRBD2	TRBV7-7	TRBJ2-7	TGTGCCAGCAGCCTCCCGGGGACTAGCTCTGAGCAGTACTTC	CASSLPGTSSEQYF
-	-	TRBV7-2	TRBJ2-7	TGTGCCAGCAGCTTAGACGTGGGAAGTACGTACTTC	CASSLDVGSTYF
many	-	TRBV7-2	TRBJ1-1	TGTGCCAGCAGCCGGATAAAGAACACTGAAGCTTTCTTT	CASSRIKNTEAFF
many	-	TRBV7-9	TRBJ2-7	TGTGCCAGCAGCGAAGCGGGCCCCGGGACTCTAAAGTTCGTCCCCTACGAGCAGTACTTC	CASSEAGPGTLKFVPYEQYF
-	TRBD1	TRBV28	TRBJ1-3	TGTGCGACAAGTGGGACAGCCTCTGGAAACACCATATATTTT	CATSGTASGNTIYF
many	-	TRBV6-6	TRBJ1-1	TGTGCCAGCAGTTACTCTTACAGGGAGACTGAAGCTTTCTTT	CASSYSYRETEAFF